The 29 T cell receptor beta chains reported below all come from one sample, sequenced in a study of blood T cells in healthy people across ages. A second PCR, run for roughly 7 to 12 cycles, used a sample-barcoded 5' primer plus a J-beta primer mix. From the 5' RACE reads, TCRdb called clonotypes with MiXCR, one entry per CDR3 protein. This sample has under 1 million distinct CDR3 sequences, with 40% to 50% found just once. The material sequenced was blood. The origin of the receptors is a man between 60 and 70 years old in good health.

With regard to this clonotype: Possible read error: a much larger clone is one base away. The rearrangement links TRBV27 to TRBJ2-1; D ambiguous. The J call may be wrong; the DNA end is better matched by TRBJ2-7. Germline V gene lookup returns CDR1 MNHEY and CDR2 SMNVEV (reference sequence). The CDR3 contains 13 residues. The CDR3 spells CASSSDAYNEQYF. Written as DNA, the CDR3 is TGTGCCAGCAGTTCGGACGCTTACAATGAGCAGTACTTC.

This chain connects TRBV7-8 to TRBJ2-7; D perhaps matches TRBD2 (5 bases). Trimming took 5 bases from V and 10 from J, leaving 18 bases between them. There are 13 residues in the CDR3. CDR1 SGHVS and CDR2 FQNEAQ come from the germline V gene. The CDR3 coding sequence is TGTGCCAGCAGCCCGGGAATTTCAAGTAACCAGTACTTC. Protein sequence: CASSPGISSNQYF.

The CDR3 sequence: CASRKSGQKNTEAFF. In DNA, the CDR3 is TGTGCCAGCAGGAAATCGGGACAAAAGAACACTGAAGCTTTCTTT. This chain joins TRBV12-3 or TRBV12-4 and TRBJ1-1, with a weak D call TRBD1 (6 bases). The CDR3 runs to 15 residues. Trimming shortened V by 6 bases and J by 1 base, and 15 bases separated the two germline ends.

This clonotype was counted only a few times. This chain links TRBV18 with TRBJ2-2; a possible D gene is TRBD1 (6 bases). CDR3 length: 15 residues. Between the trimmed V and J ends, which lost 1 base and 1 base, there was a span of 7 bases. CDR1 and CDR2 (germline): KGHSH, LQKENI. CDR3 protein: CASSPLTGNTGELFF. The CDR3 coding sequence is TGTGCCAGCTCACCACTGACAGGGAACACCGGGGAGCTGTTTTTT. The complete variable domain, with remaining parts taken from reference TRBV18 and TRBJ2-2, reads NAGVMQNPRHLVRRRGQEARLRCSPMKGHSHVYWYRQLPEEGLKFMVYLQKENIIDESGMPKERFSAEFPKEGPSILRIQQVVRGDSAAYFCASSPLTGNTGELFFGEGSRLTVL.

Here the CDR3 reads CASSRGAPDTGELFF. As DNA, the CDR3 is TGTGCCAGCAGCAGGGGGGCCCCTGACACCGGGGAGCTGTTTTTT. The chain combines TRBV12-3 or TRBV12-4 with TRBJ2-2; weak D call: TRBD1 (7 bases). The V and J ends lost 6 bases and 3 bases respectively, with 14 bases between them. There are 15 residues in the CDR3.

A few counts support this clonotype. The J gene is TRBJ2-4, the V gene TRBV20-1; maybe TRBD2 (5 bases). Deletions cut 1 base from V and 13 bases from J, with 11 bases between. There are 11 residues in the CDR3. CDR1 and CDR2 (germline): DFQATT, SNEGSKA (reference sequence). CDR3 sequence reads: CSARAGSEQYF. CDR3 sequence (DNA): TGCAGTGCTAGAGCGGGGTCTGAGCAGTACTTC.

This clonotype turned up a few times. V and J are TRBV2 and TRBJ2-6; unclear D gene. The V end was cut by 3 bases, the J end by 0 bases, with 6 bases between. The CDR3 spans 15 residues. Germline V gene data show CDR1 as SNHLY and CDR2 as FYNNEI. CDR3 sequence reads: CASSDRSSGANVLTF. DNA for the CDR3: TGTGCCAGCAGTGACAGGTCCTCTGGGGCCAACGTCCTGACTTTC.

The gene calls are TRBV12-3 or TRBV12-4 and TRBJ2-3; 15 nucleotides agree with TRBD2. There are 16 residues in the CDR3. Trimming at V came to 6 bases and at J to 5 bases, leaving 6 bases not matched to a gene. The CDR3 here is CASRRTSGGAVDTQYF. DNA of the CDR3: TGTGCCAGCAGGCGGACTAGCGGGGGGGCTGTAGATACGCAGTATTTT.

This chain joins TRBV11-3 and TRBJ1-1; D unresolved. The CDR3 loop spans 13 amino acids. The V end lost 5 bases, the J end lost 6 bases, and 13 bases lay between the germline ends. Germline loops: CDR1 SGHNT, CDR2 YENEEA. CDR3 DNA: TGTGCCAGCAGCCTTCGGTCTGGCGCTGAAGCTTTCTTT. The encoded protein is CASSLRSGAEAFF.

This chain links TRBV12-5 with TRBJ2-5; 9 bases match TRBD1. This CDR3 is built from 13 residues. The V gene's germline CDR1 is LGHNT and CDR2 FRNRAP. After removal of 5 bases from V and 11 bases from J, the junction contained 9 bases not matched to a gene. CDR3 DNA sequence: TGTGCTAGTGGTCCGGGGGACAGGGATGAGCAGTACTTC. Protein product: CASGPGDRDEQYF.

J is TRBJ2-3 and V is TRBV5-1; TRBD2 agrees at 10 bases. Germline CDR1 reads SGHRS; CDR2 reads YFSETQ. V shed 4 bases and J 6 bases; nucleotides not matched to a gene: 11. This CDR3 comprises 16 residues. The CDR3 protein is CASSAGSGGIFDTQYF. DNA of the CDR3: TGCGCCAGCAGCGCCGGTAGCGGGGGGATTTTTGATACGCAGTATTTT.

This clonotype was seen more than once but under ten times. The V gene is TRBV20-1, the J gene TRBJ2-1; TRBD2 aligns across 10 bases. V gave up 3 bases and J gave up 4 bases; unmatched junction bases: 3. CDR3 size: 14 residues. Germline V lookup: CDR1 DFQATT, CDR2 SNEGSKA (reference sequence). CDR3 region: CSASKAGGYNEQFF. The DNA of the CDR3 is TGCAGTGCTAGTAAAGCGGGGGGGTACAATGAGCAGTTCTTC.

V gene TRBV12-3 or TRBV12-4 combines with J gene TRBJ2-7; D ambiguous. V dropped 5 bases and J dropped 5 bases, with 10 bases sitting between them. The CDR3 has 12 residues. The chain's CDR3 is CASSPGVDEQYF. The CDR3 nucleotides read TGTGCCAGCAGTCCCGGCGTTGACGAGCAGTACTTC.

The chain has TRBV4-3 and TRBJ1-6; TRBD1 matches 7 bases. The germline CDR1 and CDR2 sequences are LGHNA and YSLEER. Losses at the gene ends were 3 bases for V and 7 bases for J; bases not matched to a gene: 9. This CDR3 spans 16 amino acids. The chain's CDR3 is CASSHDRDSRNSPLHF. In DNA form, the CDR3 reads TGCGCCAGCAGCCATGACCGGGACAGTAGGAATTCACCCCTCCACTTT.

The sample holds a few counts of this clonotype. The J gene is TRBJ2-7, the V gene TRBV4-3; D is undetermined. This CDR3 is built from 13 residues. Germline V CDR1 and CDR2: LGHNA, YSLEER. The V and J ends lost 1 base and 4 bases respectively, with 8 bases between them. The CDR3 DNA sequence: TGCGCCAGCAGCCAAGGGGCGAAATACGAGCAGTACTTC. Translating gives CASSQGAKYEQYF.

This clonotype occurred a few times. This chain links TRBV27 with TRBJ2-7; 10 bases are shared with TRBD2. The CDR3 spans 16 residues. CDR1 is MNHEY and CDR2 is SMNVEV in the germline V gene (reference sequence). The ends lost 3 bases at V and 2 bases at J; junction bases unmatched: 7. CDR3 nucleotide sequence: TGTGCCAGCAGTTTTACTAGCGGGATCAACCCCTACGAGCAGTACTTC. It encodes CASSFTSGINPYEQYF.

The chain combines TRBV28 with TRBJ2-3; D tentatively fits TRBD1 or TRBD2 (5 bases each). Trimming removed 8 bases at V and 1 base at J, with 10 bases between. The CDR3 has 13 amino acids. CDR1 is MDHEN and CDR2 is SYDVKM in the germline V gene. The CDR3 loop is CASRGVRTDTQYF. DNA of the CDR3: TGTGCCAGCCGAGGGGTCCGCACAGATACGCAGTATTTT.

This clonotype was detected a few times. The rearrangement joins TRBV6-1 to TRBJ2-5; maybe TRBD2 (6 bases). Germline values: CDR1 MNHNS, CDR2 SASEGT. CDR3 size: 11 residues. V was pared by 6 bases and J by 11 bases, with 13 bases between. The CDR3 here is CASSEAREQYF. CDR3 coding DNA: TGTGCCAGCAGCGAGGCTCGGGAGCAGTACTTC.

The chain is built from TRBV28 and TRBJ2-5; D remains unclear. The J call may be in error: the DNA end matches TRBJ2-7 better. From germline, CDR1 is MDHEN and CDR2 SYDVKM. This CDR3 spans 12 amino acids. The CDR3 nucleotides are TGTGCCAGCAGTTCTCACGTAGACGAGCAGTACTTC. It translates to CASSSHVDEQYF.

This clonotype was counted only a few times. This chain links TRBV6-1 with TRBJ2-6; unclear D gene. The germline CDR1 and CDR2 sequences are MNHNS and SASEGT. V lost 2 bases and J lost 4, with 3 bases in between. This CDR3 contains 13 residues. Written as DNA, the CDR3 is TGTGCCAGCAGTGAATACGGGGCCAACGTCCTGACTTTC. Translated: CASSEYGANVLTF.

This clonotype was detected a few times. The chain employs TRBV12-3 or TRBV12-4 and TRBJ2-7, with D possibly matching TRBD1 (6 bases). Matching the DNA end better, TRBJ2-5 makes the J call doubtful. The CDR3 sequence is 14 residues long. The CDR3 here is CASSLDSTGETQYF. In nucleotides, the CDR3 is TGTGCCAGCAGCCTGGACAGTACGGGAGAGACCCAGTACTTC.

Only a few counts were recorded for this clonotype. This chain links TRBV4-3 with TRBJ1-2; D is undetermined. CDR3 length: 14 residues. V dropped 0 bases and J dropped 1 base, with 6 bases sitting between them. Germline assignment: CDR1 LGHNA and CDR2 YSLEER. The CDR3 DNA follows: TGCGCCAGCAGCCAAGAGGAGGGTAACTATGGCTACACCTTC. Amino acids: CASSQEEGNYGYTF.

This clonotype has a handful of counts. The CDR3 reads CASSNLSHEQYF. DNA for the CDR3: TGTGCCAGCAGTAACTTGAGTCACGAGCAGTACTTC. This chain uses TRBV2 with TRBJ2-4, with D hard to call. The J call may be faulty, since TRBJ2-7 better matches the DNA end. The CDR3 is 12 amino acids. The germline V gene encodes CDR1 SNHLY and CDR2 FYNNEI.

This clonotype has only a few counts. This sequence joins TRBV3-1 and TRBJ1-2; tentative D call: TRBD1 (5 bases). Germline V lookup: CDR1 LGHDT, CDR2 YNNKEL (reference sequence). V shed 7 bases and J shed 2 bases, with 8 bases lying between them. CDR3 length: 12 residues. The CDR3 DNA reads TGTGCCAGCATGACAGCCAACTATGGCTACACCTTC. Its translation: CASMTANYGYTF.

This clonotype has ten or more counts. The chain couples TRBV15 to TRBJ2-5; D may be TRBD2 (5 bases). In germline, CDR1 is LNHNV, CDR2 YYDKDF (reference sequence). Trimming took 3 bases from V and 5 from J, leaving 10 bases between them. The length of the CDR3 is 13 residues. CDR3 sequence: CATSSPGMETQYF. The CDR3 coding sequence is TGTGCCACCAGCAGTCCGGGGATGGAGACCCAGTACTTC.

This clonotype was counted a few times. The chain links TRBV29-1 to TRBJ2-7; TRBD1 aligns across 11 bases. The CDR3 loop spans 13 amino acids. V dropped 4 bases and J dropped 4; count of bases not matched to a gene: 3. Germline values: CDR1 SQVTM, CDR2 ANQGSEA. The CDR3: CSVGDRGRYEQYF. The CDR3 coding sequence is TGCAGCGTTGGGGACAGGGGGAGGTACGAGCAGTACTTC.

CDR3 DNA: TGTGCCAGCAGTTTTCGGGTGACCAATGAGCAGTACTTC. It translates to CASSFRVTNEQYF. The chain employs TRBV28 and TRBJ2-7; the D is unclear. The V gene's germline CDR1 is MDHEN and CDR2 SYDVKM. The V end lost 3 bases, the J end lost 7 bases, and 13 bases lay between the germline ends. The CDR3 contains 13 residues.

This clonotype is a singleton in its sample. One end of the junction does not line up with germline, which may come from a read error. The chain has TRBV9 and TRBJ1-2, with TRBD1 matching 9 bases. In germline, CDR1 is SGDLS, CDR2 YYNGEE. CDR3 size: 15 residues. CDR3 DNA sequence: TGTTCCAGCAGCCCCCCGGGACAGGGCTCATATGGCTACACCTTC. Residues: CSSSPPGQGSYGYTF.

The genes are TRBV7-8 and TRBJ1-1, with 7 bases aligning to TRBD1. Germline V CDR1 and CDR2: SGHVS, FQNEAQ. This CDR3 has 16 residues. The junction had 7 bases not matched to a gene; V was cut back by 3 bases and J by 0 bases. This chain's CDR3 is CASSFIWGQMNTEAFF. As DNA, the CDR3 is TGTGCCAGCAGCTTTATTTGGGGACAGATGAACACTGAAGCTTTCTTT. Complete variable domain (other parts from reference TRBV7-8 and TRBJ1-1): GAGVSQSPRYKVAKRGQDVALRCDPISGHVSLFWYQQALGQGPEFLTYFQNEAQLDKSGLPSDRFFAERPEGSVSTLKIQRTQQEDSAVYLCASSFIWGQMNTEAFFGQGTRLTVV.